This is a list of T cell receptor beta chains from one sample in a study of technical replicates of blood from several donors. Data came from immunoSEQ multiplex PCR; TCRdb stores just in-frame clones and leaves some out. The table has 84,000 or so clones, about 95% seen once. Sequences were obtained from T cells isolated from PBMCs. The receptors here all came from a human donor in good health. Each CDR3 is given with its conserved first and last residue.

j_gene,v_gene,CDR3aa
TRBJ2-2,TRBV4-1,CASSQGLAPGELFF
TRBJ1-1,TRBV9,CASTGQGEAEAFF
TRBJ2-1,TRBV6-1,CASSEIEDNEQFF
TRBJ2-3,TRBV5-6,CASSWPTLLAGGQDTQYF
TRBJ2-7,TRBV27,CASSLRTTYEQYF
TRBJ2-7,TRBV7-8,CASTSRSSYEQYF
TRBJ1-3,TRBV5-8,CASSPIRTGSSGNTIYF
TRBJ2-7,TRBV7-9,CASSSYRGRYEQYF
TRBJ2-7,TRBV27,CASSSRDSLWAEQYF
TRBJ1-1,TRBV18,CASSPTGVGTEAFF
TRBJ2-7,TRBV15,CATSRGTGDYEQYF
TRBJ1-5,TRBV5-1,CASSPGWGNQPQHF
TRBJ2-1,TRBV19,CASRKDRGPNEQFF
TRBJ1-1,TRBV5-4,CASSWTGGGYTEAFF
TRBJ2-7,TRBV15,CATSRAGGPFEQYF
TRBJ2-5,TRBV19,CASSGRGQLQETQYF
TRBJ1-1,TRBV7-9,CASSPGEAEAFF
TRBJ2-7,TRBV14,CASSQDPRTFGSYEQYF
TRBJ1-4,TRBV19,CASKTDPNEKLFF
TRBJ1-2,TRBV19,CASSMTGRGPYGYTF
TRBJ2-1,TRBV2,CASSSERGTYNEQFF
TRBJ2-3,TRBV11-3,CASSLGGREIGQYF
TRBJ1-6,TRBV4-2,CASSQGLWQENSPLHF
TRBJ2-1,TRBV6-5,CAVQRTAPLNEQFF
TRBJ2-4,TRBV11-2,CASSLGLVQNIQYF
TRBJ1-2,TRBV5-4,CASSRPGGAYGYTF
TRBJ1-4,TRBV5-6,CASSFGTENEKLFF
TRBJ1-2,TRBV7-9,CASSPRQGIGYGYTF
TRBJ2-7,TRBV29-1,CSVTGTGTYEQYF
TRBJ1-2,TRBV9,CASSVGDRAYGYTF
TRBJ1-1,TRBV2,CASRRTREAFF
TRBJ1-2,TRBV6-1,CASCPTTNYGYTF
TRBJ2-2,TRBV4-2,CASSHETGLARNTGELFF
TRBJ2-1,TRBV18,CASSLRGGHNEQFF
TRBJ2-7,TRBV11-3,CASSGTGNEQYF
TRBJ2-3,TRBV6-5,CASISRGRTTDTQYF
TRBJ1-3,TRBV30,CAVSLSSGNTIYF
TRBJ1-1,TRBV29-1,CSVVRRGGTEAFF
TRBJ2-6,TRBV6-1,CASSEAGAGGANVLTF
TRBJ1-1,TRBV13,CASGGVTEAFF